These 20 T cell receptor beta chains were sequenced from one sample in a study of blood T cells in healthy people across ages. A second PCR, run for about 6 to 11 cycles, used a sample-barcoded 5' primer plus a J-beta primer mix. One entry per CDR3 protein results from TCRdb running MiXCR on the 5' RACE reads. The profile shows 700,000 or so distinct CDR3 sequences, 40% to 45% of them singletons. Sequencing was performed on blood. The source of these receptors is an elderly man in good health.

This clonotype appeared a few times. This chain joins TRBV20-1 and TRBJ2-5; D is tentatively TRBD1 or TRBD2 (5 bases each). In germline, CDR1 is DFQATT, CDR2 SNEGSKA (reference sequence). Trimming took 3 bases from V and 0 from J, leaving 17 bases between them. The CDR3 spans 16 residues. CDR3 amino acids: CSARMGRLGYQETQYF. CDR3 DNA: TGCAGTGCTAGGATGGGACGCTTGGGCTACCAAGAGACCCAGTACTTC.

The gene calls are TRBV5-1 and TRBJ1-5; the D is unclear. The germline gives CDR1 SGHRS, CDR2 YFSETQ. The CDR3 spans 14 residues. The ends were cut back, 4 bases at V and 4 bases at J, with 12 bases in the middle. CDR3: CASSEGTVNQPQHF. DNA for the CDR3: TGCGCCAGCAGCGAGGGCACAGTGAATCAGCCCCAGCATTTT.

This clonotype turned up a few times. V and J are TRBV28 and TRBJ1-2, with D uncertain. With 6 bases removed from V and 0 bases from J, the gap between germline ends came to 14 bases. Germline V gene data show CDR1 as MDHEN and CDR2 as SYDVKM. CDR3 length: 15 residues. CDR3 protein: CASSSIEATNYGYTF. The CDR3, as DNA: TGTGCCAGCAGCTCAATCGAAGCTACTAACTATGGCTACACCTTC.

The DNA for the CDR3 is TGTGCCAGTAGCGGACGGACAGGGGGAACCTACGAGCAGTACTTC. The encoded protein is CASSGRTGGTYEQYF. J is TRBJ2-7 and V is TRBV19, with 10 bases matching TRBD1. With 6 bases clipped from V and 2 bases from J, the junction kept 7 bases outside the gene matches. This CDR3 has 15 amino acids. CDR1 LNHDA and CDR2 SQIVND come from the germline V gene (reference sequence).

This clonotype was seen once. The rearrangement links TRBV18 to TRBJ1-2; 7 positions agree with TRBD1. The CDR3 totals 16 residues. J lost 3 bases, V lost 5 bases, and 12 bases had no gene match. CDR1 and CDR2 (germline): KGHSH, LQKENI. The CDR3 is CASSSDSDRSYYGYTF. The CDR3 DNA reads as TGTGCCAGCTCATCCGATTCGGACAGGTCCTACTATGGCTACACCTTC.

The chain is built from TRBV7-8 and TRBJ2-3; 8 bases fit TRBD2. The V gene's germline CDR1 is SGHVS and CDR2 FQNEAQ. The ends lost 1 base at V and 3 bases at J; junction bases unmatched: 9. The CDR3 extends over 17 amino acids. CDR3 loop: CASSLVLRGAGTDTQYF. The DNA for the CDR3 is TGTGCCAGCAGCTTAGTATTGCGGGGGGCGGGAACAGATACGCAGTATTTT.

The rearrangement links TRBV6-2 or TRBV6-3 to TRBJ1-5, with D maybe TRBD1 (6 bases). Trimming took 4 bases from V and 1 from J, leaving 14 bases between them. This CDR3 comprises 16 residues. The germline CDR1 and CDR2 sequences are MNHEY and SVGEGT. CDR3 residues: CASSSSGTRSNQPQHF. The CDR3 region has the DNA TGTGCCAGCAGTTCCTCCGGGACAAGGAGCAATCAGCCCCAGCATTTT.

The V gene is TRBV3-1, the J gene TRBJ1-1; D unresolved. This CDR3 comprises 14 residues. Germline CDR1 and CDR2: LGHDT and YNNKEL (reference sequence). Trimming removed 0 bases at V and 0 bases at J, with 5 bases between. The DNA for the CDR3 is TGTGCCAGCAGCCAAGAACTGTTGAACACTGAAGCTTTCTTT. Translated: CASSQELLNTEAFF.

CDR3 loop: CASSSTGTGGFEQYF. CDR3 nucleotides: TGTGCCAGCAGCTCGACCGGGACAGGGGGCTTCGAGCAGTACTTC. V usage is TRBV7-9 and J usage is TRBJ2-7, with 12 bases aligning to TRBD1. After removal of 4 bases from V and 6 bases from J, the junction contained 7 bases not matched to a gene. Looked up from germline, CDR1 is SEHNR and CDR2 is FQNEAQ (reference sequence). CDR3 length equals 15 residues.

This chain joins TRBV4-3 and TRBJ1-5, with D uncertain. The V gene lost 0 bases and the J gene lost 4 bases, with 7 bases spanning the gap. The CDR3 loop spans 14 amino acids. CDR1 LGHNA and CDR2 YSLEER come from the germline V gene. The CDR3 coding sequence is TGCGCCAGCAGCCAAGATTGGGTTAATCAGCCCCAGCATTTT. Translating gives CASSQDWVNQPQHF.

The chain recombines TRBV6-5 with TRBJ2-2; 7 positions match TRBD2. The CDR3 has 13 amino acids. Germline V lookup: CDR1 MNHEY, CDR2 SVGAGI. Losses at the gene ends were 4 bases for V and 7 bases for J; bases not matched to a gene: 3. The CDR3 is CASSSSGVGELFF. The CDR3 DNA is TGTGCCAGCAGTTCGAGCGGGGTCGGGGAGCTGTTTTTT.

The genes are TRBV14 and TRBJ1-4; 8 bases are shared with TRBD1. Germline trimming cut 4 bases from V and 5 bases from J; bases unmatched to any gene: 6. The CDR3 has 15 residues. Germline loops: CDR1 SGHDN, CDR2 FVKESK. The DNA for the CDR3 is TGTGCCAGCAGCCGCCTGGGACAGGAGAATGAAAAACTGTTTTTT. Amino acid sequence: CASSRLGQENEKLFF.

V usage is TRBV6-4 and J usage is TRBJ2-1, with 8 bases lining up with TRBD1. V shed 0 bases and J 1 base; nucleotides not matched to a gene: 8. There are 18 residues in the CDR3. CDR1 MRHNA and CDR2 SNTAGT come from the germline V gene. As DNA, the CDR3 is TGTGCCAGCAGTGACTCCCGGACAGGGTTTAATTCCTACAATGAGCAGTTCTTC. Translating it yields CASSDSRTGFNSYNEQFF.

The V gene is TRBV2, the J gene TRBJ2-7; no clear D. This CDR3 spans 14 amino acids. Trimming removed 7 bases at V and 0 bases at J, with 13 bases between. CDR1 and CDR2 from the germline V gene are SNHLY and FYNNEI. The DNA of the CDR3 is TGTGCCAGCATTTCGGGCCCTAGCTCCTACGAGCAGTACTTC. The encoded protein is CASISGPSSYEQYF.

This clonotype was counted a few times. The V gene is TRBV7-2, the J gene TRBJ2-1, with D possibly being TRBD1 or TRBD2 (5 bases each). The V gene lost 5 bases and the J gene lost 9 bases, with 11 bases spanning the gap. Germline CDR1 reads SGHTA; CDR2 reads FQGNSA. CDR3 length: 12 amino acids. The CDR3 sequence is CASSEGGTEQFF. CDR3 coding DNA: TGTGCCAGCAGCGAGGGTGGGACTGAGCAGTTCTTC.

The chain links TRBV7-8 to TRBJ2-2; 7 positions match TRBD2. This CDR3 comprises 17 residues. Germline CDR1 reads SGHVS; CDR2 reads FQNEAQ. The J segment lost 1 base and the V segment lost 1 base, leaving 6 bases of the junction unmatched. The CDR3 nucleotides read TGTGCCAGCAGCTTAGTCGGGAGGACCCTGAACACCGGGGAGCTGTTTTTT. Its protein product is CASSLVGRTLNTGELFF.

The chain couples TRBV7-2 to TRBJ2-5; 8 bases map to TRBD2. The V segment lost 4 bases and the J segment 5 bases; nucleotides outside the gene matches: 6. This CDR3 is 14 amino acids long. Germline V gene data show CDR1 as SGHTA and CDR2 as FQGNSA. The DNA for the CDR3 is TGTGCCAGCAGCTCGGGACTAGGTTTTGAGACCCAGTACTTC. Its protein product is CASSSGLGFETQYF.

This clonotype was counted only a few times. The chain recombines TRBV6-1 with TRBJ2-1; 8 bases match TRBD2. The V segment lost 1 base and the J segment 10 bases; nucleotides outside the gene matches: 9. The CDR3 sequence is 15 residues long. CDR1 is MNHNS, CDR2 SASEGT, per germline. The CDR3: CASSEGASGRSEQFF. CDR3 coding DNA: TGTGCCAGCAGTGAAGGGGCTAGCGGGCGGTCAGAGCAGTTCTTC.

The chain uses TRBV5-1 and TRBJ2-2; 11 bases align to TRBD2. The V gene's germline CDR1 is SGHRS and CDR2 YFSETQ. The CDR3 covers 17 residues. Germline trimming cut 4 bases from V and 2 bases from J; bases unmatched to any gene: 7. The CDR3 bases are TGCGCCAGCAGCCCCAGGACTAGCGGGTCAAACACCGGGGAGCTGTTTTTT. Its translation is CASSPRTSGSNTGELFF.

This clonotype came up once. This sequence joins TRBV11-2 and TRBJ2-3; 10 nucleotides agree with TRBD2. This CDR3 is built from 17 residues. Losses at the gene ends were 0 bases for V and 5 bases for J; bases not matched to a gene: 8. Germline V gene lookup returns CDR1 SGHAT and CDR2 FQNNGV. The CDR3 bases are TGTGCCAGCAGCTTAGATTTTAGCGGGGGGCGGGGAGATACGCAGTATTTT. Its translation: CASSLDFSGGRGDTQYF.